Listed below are T cell receptor beta chains from one sample, sequenced in a study of spatial heterogeneity in lung cancer. TCRdb analysed the 5' RACE reads with MiXCR anew, one entry per CDR3 protein. The table includes some 37,000 distinct CDR3 sequences, 7.5% to 8% detected once. The sample here was PBMCs, taken at surgery. Source of these receptors: a male donor with early-stage non-small cell lung cancer. CDR3s leave out the opening cysteine and the closing phenylalanine or tryptophan. The D gene is left open where the match is weak.

TRBV19,13,TRBJ1-5,NA,ASSLLGGVNQPQH
TRBV2,12,TRBJ1-3,TRBD1,ASRQGSSGNTIY
TRBV7-2,10,TRBJ1-5,NA,ASSLDAQPQH
TRBV12-3/TRBV12-4,13,TRBJ2-1,TRBD2,ASSPPSGRNNEQF
TRBV6-2/TRBV6-3,9,TRBJ1-1,NA,ASSSSPEAF
TRBV4-2,13,TRBJ1-1,NA,ASSQRESRNTEAF
TRBV5-6,9,TRBJ2-5,NA,ASSSGGTQY
TRBV18,14,TRBJ2-6,NA,ASSPEIFSGANVLT
TRBV7-9,11,TRBJ2-4,NA,ASNRQAKNIQY
TRBV20-1,10,TRBJ2-3,NA,SASLGTDTQY
TRBV2,12,TRBJ1-2,NA,ASSERTVAGGYT
TRBV6-6,9,TRBJ1-3,NA,ATHHRYTIY
TRBV28,9,TRBJ2-3,NA,ASRYIDTQY
TRBV10-3,11,TRBJ1-5,NA,AISPLINQPQH
TRBV5-1,14,TRBJ1-6,NA,ASSPPGGPRGSPLH
TRBV11-2,12,TRBJ2-3,TRBD2,ASSFLAEPDTQY
TRBV20-1,10,TRBJ2-2,NA,SALGSTGELF
TRBV12-3/TRBV12-4,10,TRBJ2-1,NA,ASTSRTDEQF
TRBV18,11,TRBJ2-4,NA,ASSPDEKNIQY
TRBV6-2/TRBV6-3,12,TRBJ2-1,TRBD1,ASSPGGPWNEQF
TRBV2,11,TRBJ2-5,NA,ASRQGPQETQY
TRBV6-5,12,TRBJ2-7,NA,ASKAAVYSYEQY
TRBV11-3,11,TRBJ2-1,NA,ASERASYNEQF
TRBV24-1,10,TRBJ2-1,NA,ATSDFYNEQF
TRBV2,11,TRBJ1-6,TRBD1,ASKGQGNSPLH
TRBV7-9,12,TRBJ1-4,TRBD1,ASSAGQGGEKLF
TRBV14,12,TRBJ2-3,NA,ASSPLGVTDTQY
TRBV24-1,12,TRBJ2-5,NA,ATSDRTEQETQY
TRBV2,12,TRBJ1-4,TRBD1,ASRTGTGGGKLF
TRBV27,12,TRBJ2-7,TRBD2,ASSLGAGGYEQY
TRBV10-3,11,TRBJ2-5,NA,AIGSGEQETQY
TRBV4-3,11,TRBJ2-7,TRBD1,ASSQRTGGEQY
TRBV6-1,12,TRBJ2-3,NA,ASSDGGSPDTQY
TRBV6-2/TRBV6-3,13,TRBJ2-2,NA,ASSDSSGFSGELF
TRBV6-6,12,TRBJ1-1,NA,ASGWGGANTEAF
TRBV7-2,11,TRBJ2-5,NA,ASSLAGTETQY
TRBV20-1,13,TRBJ2-1,NA,SATGAASFHNEQF
TRBV28,12,TRBJ1-4,NA,ASSSGSFGEKLF
TRBV2,15,TRBJ2-1,NA,ASWASGRGSSYNEQF
TRBV6-2/TRBV6-3,11,TRBJ2-2,NA,AHGGSMTGELF
TRBV12-3/TRBV12-4,12,TRBJ2-1,NA,ASSPERVGNEQF